These 14 T cell receptor beta chains were all obtained from the same sample, sequenced in a study of blood T cell repertoires in COVID-19. The data were produced by immunoSEQ multiplex PCR, yet TCRdb's version contains in-frame clones alone and is incomplete. The table includes a few hundred thousand clones, 70% to 90% detected once. Sample: PBMCs or T cells enriched from blood (not recorded which). The receptors come from a woman under 40 who had recovered from COVID-19.

The chain has TRBV19 and TRBJ2-1; TRBD1 aligns across 9 bases. Germline CDR1 reads LNHDA; CDR2 reads SQIVND (reference sequence). J gave up 7 bases and V 8 bases, and 6 bases lay outside the gene matches. The CDR3 totals 13 residues. CDR3 nucleotides: TGTGCCAGTGGGACAGGGAATTGGAATGAGCAGTTCTTC. Amino acid sequence: CASGTGNWNEQFF. The full variable domain, in which reference TRBV19 and TRBJ2-1 provide the parts outside the CDR3, is DGGITQSPKYLFRKEGQNVTLSCEQNLNHDAMYWYRQDPGQGLRLIYYSQIVNDFQKGDIAEGYSVSREKKESFPLTVTSAQKNPTAFYLCASGTGNWNEQFFGPGTRLTVL.

The chain couples TRBV7-9 to TRBJ1-1, with D possibly TRBD1 on 5 matching bases. CDR1 and CDR2 from the germline V gene are SEHNR and FQNEAQ (reference sequence). The V end was cut by 1 base, the J end by 6 bases, with 18 bases between. The CDR3 totals 16 residues. CDR3 sequence reads: CASSLGSTGFLAEAFF. The CDR3 DNA follows: TGTGCCAGCAGCTTAGGGTCTACAGGTTTTCTCGCTGAAGCTTTCTTT. The full variable domain, in which reference TRBV7-9 and TRBJ1-1 provide the parts outside the CDR3, is DTGVSQNPRHKITKRGQNVTFRCDPISEHNRLYWYRQTLGQGPEFLTYFQNEAQLEKSRLLSDRFSAERPKGSFSTLEIQRTEQGDSAMYLCASSLGSTGFLAEAFFGQGTRLTVV.

The chain links TRBV27 to TRBJ1-6, with D possibly matching TRBD1 (5 bases). Between the trimmed V and J ends, which lost 3 bases and 9 bases, there was a span of 15 bases. The germline V gene encodes CDR1 MNHEY and CDR2 SMNVEV (reference sequence). The CDR3 runs 15 residues. Here the CDR3 reads CASSLDTTRGSPLHF. CDR3 DNA: TGTGCCAGCAGTTTGGACACAACACGAGGTTCACCCCTCCACTTT.

The chain joins TRBV9 to TRBJ2-3, with TRBD2 identical over 10 bases. Trimming removed 4 bases from V and 6 bases from J; junction bases left unmatched: 8. Germline CDR1 reads SGDLS; CDR2 reads YYNGEE. The CDR3 is 15 residues long. The CDR3 is CASSPSGGAWDTQYF. In DNA form, the CDR3 reads TGTGCCAGCAGCCCGAGCGGGGGGGCCTGGGATACGCAGTATTTT.

The V call is TRBV6-5, the J call TRBJ1-6, with D uncertain. Germline CDR1 is MNHEY and CDR2 is SVGAGI. The CDR3 loop spans 12 amino acids. Trimming removed 2 bases from V and 10 bases from J, with 6 bases in between. The CDR3 loop is CASSYPGSPLHF. Here the CDR3 DNA reads TGTGCCAGCAGTTACCCGGGATCACCCCTCCACTTT.

The V gene is TRBV7-9, the J gene TRBJ2-2; tentatively, D is TRBD2 (6 bases). The CDR3 is 15 amino acids. V was pared by 7 bases and J by 6 bases, with 18 bases between. Germline loops: CDR1 SEHNR, CDR2 FQNEAQ (reference sequence). CDR3 amino acids: CASIPSEGTAGELFF. CDR3 DNA sequence: TGTGCCAGCATCCCCTCGGAGGGGACCGCCGGGGAGCTGTTTTTT.

The genes are TRBV18 and TRBJ2-5, with D perhaps matching TRBD1 (5 bases). This CDR3 comprises 15 residues. Trimming left V 3 bases short and J 2 bases short, with 13 bases between. Germline CDR1 reads KGHSH; CDR2 reads LQKENI. CDR3: CASSPSPPGQETQYF. The CDR3 nucleotides are TGTGCCAGCTCACCCTCACCCCCAGGGCAAGAGACCCAGTACTTC.

The chain is built from TRBV30 and TRBJ2-7; weak D call: TRBD1 (5 bases). The CDR3 runs to 12 residues. Germline CDR1 reads GTSNPN; CDR2 reads SVGIG (reference sequence). The germline V and J ends were trimmed by 1 base and 2 bases, with 6 bases remaining between them. This CDR3 is CAWSGQPYEQYF. CDR3 DNA sequence: TGTGCCTGGAGTGGACAGCCCTACGAGCAGTACTTC.

The chain couples TRBV4-3 to TRBJ1-2, with D perhaps TRBD1 (6 bases). Trimming removed 6 bases from V and 4 bases from J, with 15 bases in between. The CDR3 runs 14 residues. In germline, CDR1 is LGHNA, CDR2 YSLEER. CDR3 protein: CASSPQGIGYGYTF. DNA of the CDR3: TGCGCCAGCAGTCCACAGGGAATAGGCTATGGCTACACCTTC.

This chain joins TRBV6-5 and TRBJ2-2; 8 nucleotides line up with TRBD1. The V segment lost 6 bases and the J segment 0 bases; nucleotides outside the gene matches: 3. This CDR3 comprises 15 residues. Per the germline V gene, CDR1 is MNHEY and CDR2 is SVGAGI. CDR3 sequence reads: CASRQQGANTGELFF. The CDR3 DNA reads TGTGCCAGCAGACAACAGGGGGCGAACACCGGGGAGCTGTTTTTT.

The V gene is TRBV19, the J gene TRBJ1-6; 7 bases fit TRBD1. The CDR3 is made up of 16 amino acids. Germline CDR1 is LNHDA and CDR2 is SQIVND (reference sequence). Losses at the gene ends were 3 bases for V and 7 bases for J; bases not matched to a gene: 9. The CDR3 bases are TGTGCCAGTAGTATCCCAAGGACAGGAGGAAATTCACCCCTCCACTTT. Translating gives CASSIPRTGGNSPLHF.

The gene calls are TRBV3-1 (or the pseudogene TRBV3-2) and TRBJ1-1, with 7 bases fitting TRBD1. Germline V gene lookup returns CDR1 LGHDT and CDR2 YNNKEL (reference sequence). This CDR3 is built from 20 residues. V dropped 2 bases and J dropped 4; count of bases not matched to a gene: 22. Written as DNA, the CDR3 is TGTGCCAGCAGCCAATGGGGTTCTTGGGACAGCTCAAGGGATATCACTGAAGCTTTCTTT. Translation gives CASSQWGSWDSSRDITEAFF.

This chain joins TRBV6-5 and TRBJ1-2, with D perhaps matching TRBD1 (5 bases). There are 16 residues in the CDR3. Per germline, CDR1 MNHEY and CDR2 SVGAGI. Trimming left V 0 bases short and J 1 base short, with 12 bases between. The CDR3 here is CASSYSTVPFNYGYTF. For the CDR3, the DNA is TGTGCCAGCAGTTACTCGACAGTACCCTTTAACTATGGCTACACCTTC.

This rearrangement joins TRBV10-1 to TRBJ2-7; 10 nucleotides align to TRBD1. Germline V gene sequence: CDR1 WNHNN, CDR2 SYGVQD (reference sequence). There are 15 residues in the CDR3. The trim removed 6 bases at V and 3 bases at J, leaving 8 bases unmatched. CDR3 sequence: CASSRLRTGGYEQYF. In DNA form, the CDR3 reads TGCGCCAGCAGCCGGCTAAGGACAGGGGGCTACGAGCAGTACTTC.